These T cell receptor beta chains were read from a single sample in a study of cytomegalovirus exposure and HLA in healthy donors. TCRdb's copy holds only in-frame clones and misses some; the assay was immunoSEQ multiplex PCR. The table lists 95,000 to 120,000 clones, under 90% of them singletons. Sequenced input: PBMCs. The receptors here all came from a woman under 30 in good health and CMV-seronegative. Each CDR3 is given with its conserved first and last residue. A D gene is named only where the DNA matches it firmly. Not every row has a clone size; where given, it reads once, few, many or a size class.

size	V	D	J	DNA	CDR3
-	TRBV11-3	TRBD1	TRBJ1-2	TGTGCCAGCAGCGGGACAGGGGACTATGGCTACACCTTC	CASSGTGDYGYTF
-	TRBV28	-	TRBJ2-7	TGTGCCAGACAGGGTTACGAGCAGTACTTC	CARQGYEQYF
-	TRBV28	-	TRBJ1-4	TGTGCCAGCACCCCTGGGGCAGGCGGACCGAATAATGAAAAACTGTTTTTT	CASTPGAGGPNNEKLFF
once	TRBV18	TRBD1	TRBJ1-1	TGTGCCAGCTCACCTTCCGGGACAGGGGCCTTGTCGGGCACTGAAGCTTTCTTT	CASSPSGTGALSGTEAFF
-	TRBV28	-	TRBJ1-1	TGTGCCAGCAGTCCCAGAGGAAGGGTCGGGAGTTTATTAGCTTTCTTT	CASSPRGRVGSLLAFF
-	TRBV27	-	TRBJ1-5	TGTGCCAGCAGTTCAGGACTGATTAGCAATCAGCCCCAGCATTTT	CASSSGLISNQPQHF
-	TRBV6-5	-	TRBJ1-3	TGTGCCAGCAGTTACTCGAGGATCTCTGGAAACACCATATATTTT	CASSYSRISGNTIYF
-	TRBV28	TRBD1	TRBJ1-1	TGTGCCAGCAGTTTCCAACTGACAGGGGGCACTGAAGCTTTCTTT	CASSFQLTGGTEAFF
-	TRBV5-4	-	TRBJ2-5	TGTGCCAGCAGGCCCGTTCCCGGGAAATCAGAGACCCAGTACTTC	CASRPVPGKSETQYF
-	TRBV30	TRBD1	TRBJ1-5	TGTGCCAGTGGGACAGGGCGTTTCAATCAGCCCCAGCATTTT	CASGTGRFNQPQHF
-	TRBV9	TRBD1	TRBJ2-2	TGTGCCAGCAGCCTTGAGGGACAGGGCGTCGGGGAGCTGTTTTTT	CASSLEGQGVGELFF
-	TRBV7-2	-	TRBJ2-3	TGTGCCACGCGGGACTCCTACACAGATACGCAGTATTTT	CATRDSYTDTQYF
-	TRBV2	TRBD1	TRBJ1-2	TGTGCCAGCAAAAACAGGGGACCCTATGGCTACACCTTC	CASKNRGPYGYTF
-	TRBV7-6	-	TRBJ1-6	TGTGCCAGCAGCTTAGTCTCGACGGGGAATTCACCCCTCCACTTT	CASSLVSTGNSPLHF